The 31 T cell receptor beta chains below were found in one sample sequenced in a study of cytomegalovirus exposure and HLA in healthy donors (dated by TCRdb to the late 2010s). Library generation was performed with the immunoSEQ multiplex PCR assay. For the multiplex PCR, a mixture combining 60 forward primers for TCR Vbeta segments and 13 reverse primers for TCR Jbeta segments was used. This is the immuneACCESS table as TCRdb keeps it, with only in-frame sequences that have V and J called. A part of the clones is gone; compared with another copy, unresolved V genes explain less than half, and the rest is unexplained. The sample data list roughly 140,000 clones, and 82% of these were observed just once. The ten biggest clones cover approximately 2.4% of the sample. Material for sequencing was PBMCs. The receptors were gathered from a male donor in good health and CMV-seronegative.

V and J are TRBV4-3 and TRBJ2-3, with 8 bases fitting TRBD2. Trimming took 1 base from V and 2 from J; bases not matched to a gene: 2. Germline CDR1 and CDR2: LGHNA and YSLEER. There are 15 residues in the CDR3. CDR3 amino acids: CASSQGLAITDTQYF. CDR3 in DNA: TGCGCCAGCAGCCAAGGACTAGCGATCACAGATACGCAGTATTTT.

The V call is TRBV5-4, the J call TRBJ2-5, with TRBD2 identical over 9 bases. The V gene end was trimmed by 3 bases and the J gene end by 6 bases; junction bases not matched to a gene: 3. Per germline, CDR1 SGHNT and CDR2 YYREEE (reference sequence). The CDR3 covers 13 residues. As DNA, the CDR3 is TGTGCCAGCAGCTCGGGACTAGCCAAGACCCAGTACTTC. Residues: CASSSGLAKTQYF.

V is TRBV7-9 and J is TRBJ2-3; D is perhaps TRBD1 (5 bases). Trimming took off 5 bases at V and 3 bases at J, with 12 bases between the two ends. Germline V gene sequence: CDR1 SEHNR, CDR2 FQNEAQ (reference sequence). The CDR3 length is 14 residues. The chain's CDR3 is CASSLTTVTDTQYF. The DNA of the CDR3 is TGTGCCAGCAGCCTGACGACAGTAACAGATACGCAGTATTTT.

This clone was detected only a few times. The V gene is TRBV6-5, the J gene TRBJ2-5; unclear D gene. CDR1 and CDR2 from the germline V gene are MNHEY and SVGAGI. This CDR3 spans 13 amino acids. Deletions cut 3 bases from V and 7 bases from J, with 12 bases between. This chain's CDR3 is CASSYRLEVTQYF. The CDR3 DNA reads TGTGCCAGCAGTTATAGGCTAGAGGTGACCCAGTACTTC.

This clone was observed a few times. The same CDR3 also results from other DNA sequences found in this sample. The rearrangement links TRBV19 to TRBJ1-5; D is perhaps TRBD1 (6 bases). The germline gives CDR1 LNHDA, CDR2 SQIVND (reference sequence). The germline V and J ends were trimmed by 3 bases and 4 bases, with 13 bases remaining between them. The CDR3 runs to 15 residues. Here the CDR3 reads CASSIGTRSNQPQHF. The CDR3 DNA reads TGTGCCAGTAGTATCGGGACAAGGTCTAATCAGCCCCAGCATTTT.

A word on this clone: Other DNA sequences within the sample encode an identical CDR3. The gene calls are TRBV6-5 and TRBJ2-7, with TRBD2 identical over 11 bases. CDR3 size: 15 residues. V dropped 0 bases and J dropped 3; count of bases not matched to a gene: 1. Germline V gives CDR1 MNHEY, CDR2 SVGAGI. The CDR3 reads CASSYSGTSGYEQYF. The CDR3 coding sequence is TGTGCCAGCAGTTACTCAGGGACTAGCGGCTACGAGCAGTACTTC.

The chain combines TRBV27 with TRBJ2-3; D may be TRBD2 (6 bases). From germline, CDR1 is MNHEY and CDR2 SMNVEV (reference sequence). The ends were cut back, 4 bases at V and 3 bases at J, with 14 bases in the middle. CDR3 length: 15 amino acids. The chain's CDR3 is CASSYGLRGTDTQYF. The CDR3 DNA sequence: TGTGCCAGCAGTTACGGACTAAGAGGGACAGATACGCAGTATTTT.

The CDR3 protein is CASSPAGGGTDTQYF. The CDR3 DNA sequence: TGTGCCAGCAGCCCGGCGGGAGGAGGTACAGATACGCAGTATTTT. The rearrangement uses TRBV7-3 and TRBJ2-3; the match to TRBD2 covers 8 bases. V dropped 5 bases and J dropped 3; count of bases not matched to a gene: 7. Germline-derived CDR1 and CDR2 are SGHTA and FQGTGA. The CDR3 has 15 residues. Full variable domain (outside the CDR3, taken from reference TRBV7-3 and TRBJ2-3): GAGVSQTPSNKVTEKGKYVELRCDPISGHTALYWYRQSLGQGPEFLIYFQGTGAADDSGLPNDRFFAVRPEGSVSTLKIQRTERGDSAVYLCASSPAGGGTDTQYFGPGTRLTVL.

This chain joins TRBV9 and TRBJ2-7; TRBD2 matches 8 bases. V lost 3 bases and J lost 0; bases outside the gene matches: 5. Germline CDR1 is SGDLS and CDR2 is YYNGEE. This CDR3 is built from 15 residues. CDR3 sequence (DNA): TGTGCCAGCAGCGGTAGCGGGGCAAGCTCCTACGAGCAGTACTTC. It codes for CASSGSGASSYEQYF.

The J gene is TRBJ2-4, the V gene TRBV7-6; perhaps TRBD2 as D (7 bases). CDR1 is SGHVS and CDR2 is FNYEAQ in the germline V gene. The CDR3 runs 18 residues. The V gene lost 1 base and the J gene lost 3 bases, with 19 bases spanning the gap. This chain's CDR3 is CASSLDREGNFGKNIQYF. For the CDR3, the DNA is TGTGCCAGCAGCTTAGACAGGGAGGGAAACTTCGGCAAAAACATTCAGTACTTC. The full variable domain, in which reference TRBV7-6 and TRBJ2-4 provide the parts outside the CDR3, is GAGVSQSPRYKVTKRGQDVALRCDPISGHVSLYWYRQALGQGPEFLTYFNYEAQQDKSGLPNDRFSAERPEGSISTLTIQRTEQRDSAMYRCASSLDREGNFGKNIQYFGAGTRLSVL.

This clone has just a few counts. The chain has TRBV18 and TRBJ1-1, with 7 bases that match TRBD1. Germline V gene sequence: CDR1 KGHSH, CDR2 LQKENI. The CDR3 is 14 amino acids. V lost 4 bases and J lost 11; bases outside the gene matches: 13. The CDR3 is CASSQRDSTSGAFF. CDR3 nucleotides: TGTGCCAGCTCACAACGGGACAGCACCTCGGGGGCTTTCTTT.

This clone was counted only a few times. This rearrangement joins TRBV27 to TRBJ1-1, with 7 bases lining up with TRBD1. CDR3 length: 13 amino acids. Germline V CDR1 and CDR2: MNHEY, SMNVEV (reference sequence). Trimming at V came to 4 bases and at J to 7 bases, leaving 6 bases not matched to a gene. CDR3 in amino acids: CASSSSTGLEAFF. CDR3 DNA: TGTGCCAGCAGTTCCTCGACAGGGCTTGAAGCTTTCTTT.

The chain uses TRBV4-1 and TRBJ2-5; unclear D gene. Germline lookup yields CDR1 MGHRA and CDR2 YSYEKL. The CDR3 covers 19 residues. Trimming stripped 0 bases from V and 1 base from J, with 21 bases between. The CDR3 DNA reads TGCGCCAGCAGCCAAGATTTCCACGGTTCCCCCATCCCCCAAGAGACCCAGTACTTC. Protein sequence: CASSQDFHGSPIPQETQYF.

There are a few counts of this clone. The V and J genes are TRBV6-5 and TRBJ1-1; weak D call: TRBD1 (6 bases). There are 13 residues in the CDR3. The V gene lost 2 bases and the J gene lost 7 bases, with 11 bases spanning the gap. Looked up from germline, CDR1 is MNHEY and CDR2 is SVGAGI. CDR3 DNA sequence: TGTGCCAGCAGTTACAAGGGACACTTTGAAGCTTTCTTT. Translating gives CASSYKGHFEAFF.

This rearrangement joins TRBV7-9 to TRBJ1-5; D unresolved. V shed 5 bases and J shed 0 bases, with 8 bases lying between them. The CDR3 has 14 residues. From germline, CDR1 is SEHNR and CDR2 FQNEAQ (reference sequence). The CDR3 bases are TGTGCCAGCAGCCCAGAAAATAGCAATCAGCCCCAGCATTTT. This sequence encodes CASSPENSNQPQHF.

Worth noting for this clone: A junction end diverges from the germline sequence, so it may reflect a read error. This chain uses TRBV2 with TRBJ2-4, with 10 bases fitting TRBD2. Germline-derived CDR1 and CDR2 are SNHLY and FYNNEI. The CDR3 extends over 12 amino acids. This CDR3 is CASSAGLAAVDF. As DNA, the CDR3 is TGTGCCAGCAGTGCAGGACTAGCGGCCGTGGACTTC.

The chain carries TRBV25-1 and TRBJ2-1, with 10 bases matching TRBD2. Germline loops: CDR1 MGHDK, CDR2 SYGVNS. The CDR3 runs 13 residues. V shed 6 bases, J shed 10 bases, and the junction held 6 bases outside the gene matches. CDR3 in amino acids: CASSLTSGAEQFF. The CDR3 bases are TGTGCCAGCAGCCTAACTAGCGGGGCAGAGCAGTTCTTC.

This clone was picked up one time. The chain employs TRBV7-9 and TRBJ2-3; 9 bases are shared with TRBD1. Trimming removed 1 base from V and 14 bases from J; junction bases left unmatched: 4. The germline V gene encodes CDR1 SEHNR and CDR2 FQNEAQ (reference sequence). The CDR3 is 12 amino acids. The CDR3: CASSLGDREAYF. CDR3 nucleotide sequence: TGTGCCAGCAGCTTAGGGGACAGGGAGGCGTATTTT.

V usage is TRBV5-1 and J usage is TRBJ2-2; 13 bases map to TRBD2. This CDR3 is built from 16 residues. V trimming: 4 bases; J trimming: 6 bases; junction bases outside the gene matches: 6. Germline V gene data show CDR1 as SGHRS and CDR2 as YFSETQ. The CDR3 loop is CASSPRLAGGAGELFF. CDR3 nucleotides: TGCGCCAGCAGCCCTCGACTAGCGGGAGGCGCCGGGGAGCTGTTTTTT.

The J gene is TRBJ2-2, the V gene TRBV5-1; TRBD2 matches 7 bases. Trimming cost V 2 bases and J 7 bases; bases outside gene matches: 5. The CDR3 length is 14 residues. Germline V gene data show CDR1 as SGHRS and CDR2 as YFSETQ. The CDR3 DNA reads as TGCGCCAGCAGCTTTGGGAGGGAGAACGGGGAGCTGTTTTTT. Amino acids: CASSFGRENGELFF.

The rearrangement uses TRBV29-1 and TRBJ2-7; 9 bases are a match to TRBD1. This CDR3 comprises 16 residues. V lost 0 bases and J lost 5; bases outside the gene matches: 11. Germline values: CDR1 SQVTM, CDR2 ANQGSEA. The chain's CDR3 is CSVEDRGTGKWHEQYF. As DNA, the CDR3 is TGCAGCGTTGAAGATAGGGGGACAGGGAAGTGGCACGAGCAGTACTTC.

The CDR3 DNA follows: TGTGCCAGTAGTAACTCCCCAGGGTTGGAGACCCAGTACTTC. Its protein product is CASSNSPGLETQYF. The chain is built from TRBV19 and TRBJ2-5; weak D call: TRBD1 (5 bases). Trimming stripped 4 bases from V and 5 bases from J, with 14 bases between. This CDR3 is built from 14 residues. Germline V gene data show CDR1 as LNHDA and CDR2 as SQIVND (reference sequence).

This chain joins TRBV19 and TRBJ2-1; possible D gene TRBD2, 5 bases. The CDR3 length is 13 residues. Germline V gene sequence: CDR1 LNHDA, CDR2 SQIVND (reference sequence). Trimming removed 9 bases from V and 4 bases from J, with 13 bases in between. The CDR3 DNA is TGTGCCAGCCGTGGGAGCGCTTACAATGAGCAGTTCTTC. Amino acids: CASRGSAYNEQFF.

This chain links TRBV29-1 with TRBJ1-4, with 12 bases fitting TRBD1. From germline, CDR1 is SQVTM and CDR2 ANQGSEA. This CDR3 is 14 amino acids long. V dropped 4 bases and J dropped 6; count of bases not matched to a gene: 3. The DNA of the CDR3 is TGCAGCGTTGTGGGGACAGGGGGCTATGAAAAACTGTTTTTT. It is translated as CSVVGTGGYEKLFF. The full variable domain, rest sourced from reference TRBV29-1 and TRBJ1-4, is SAVISQKPSRDICQRGTSLTIQCQVDSQVTMMFWYRQQPGQSLTLIATANQGSEATYESGFVIDKFPISRPNLTFSTLTVSNMSPEDSSIYLCSVVGTGGYEKLFFGSGTQLSVL.

This sequence joins TRBV9 and TRBJ2-5; 7 bases match TRBD2. Germline lookup yields CDR1 SGDLS and CDR2 YYNGEE. V lost 0 bases and J lost 4; bases outside the gene matches: 6. The CDR3 is made up of 15 amino acids. CDR3 in DNA: TGTGCCAGCAGCGTAGACGGGCTAGCGGTAGAGACCCAGTACTTC. This translates into CASSVDGLAVETQYF. The full variable domain, rest sourced from reference TRBV9 and TRBJ2-5, is DSGVTQTPKHLITATGQRVTLRCSPRSGDLSVYWYQQSLDQGLQFLIQYYNGEERAKGNILERFSAQQFPDLHSELNLSSLELGDSALYFCASSVDGLAVETQYFGPGTRLLVL.

The DNA for the CDR3 is TGCGCCAGCAGCACCAGGGCAAACACAGATACGCAGTATTTT. Its protein product is CASSTRANTDTQYF. The chain recombines TRBV5-1 with TRBJ2-3, with D tentatively TRBD1 (5 bases). Per the germline V gene, CDR1 is SGHRS and CDR2 is YFSETQ. V was clipped by 4 bases and J by 2 bases, with 11 bases between them. The CDR3 totals 14 residues.

The chain links TRBV9 to TRBJ2-1; D is uncertain. Per germline, CDR1 SGDLS and CDR2 YYNGEE. The CDR3 covers 16 residues. The V end lost 3 bases, the J end lost 0 bases, and 13 bases lay between the germline ends. The CDR3 spells CASSDPRGGSYNEQFF. Here the CDR3 DNA reads TGTGCCAGCAGCGACCCACGAGGTGGCTCCTACAATGAGCAGTTCTTC.

The chain recombines TRBV25-1 with TRBJ2-7, with TRBD1 identical over 7 bases. Germline V gene sequence: CDR1 MGHDK, CDR2 SYGVNS. V shed 6 bases and J 9 bases; nucleotides not matched to a gene: 8. The CDR3 has 12 amino acids. CDR3 loop: CASRTGWDGQYF. As DNA, the CDR3 is TGTGCCAGCAGGACAGGGTGGGACGGGCAGTACTTC.

J is TRBJ1-1 and V is TRBV9, with a possible D match to TRBD1 (6 bases). Germline V lookup: CDR1 SGDLS, CDR2 YYNGEE. V lost 4 bases and J 5 bases, leaving 18 bases between the germline ends. The CDR3 loop spans 15 amino acids. Here the CDR3 reads CASSSQTGRGTEAFF. The DNA for the CDR3 is TGTGCCAGCAGCTCCCAGACGGGGAGGGGGACTGAAGCTTTCTTT.

The genes are TRBV5-4 and TRBJ2-7; 8 bases are shared with TRBD1. Trimming removed 4 bases from V and 3 bases from J; junction bases left unmatched: 6. This CDR3 is 14 amino acids long. Germline V gives CDR1 SGHNT, CDR2 YYREEE (reference sequence). CDR3 residues: CASSPRGQGYEQYF. CDR3 coding DNA: TGTGCCAGCAGCCCCCGAGGACAGGGCTACGAGCAGTACTTC.

The chain employs TRBV6-5 and TRBJ2-1, with TRBD2 as a possible D gene (6 bases). Trimming shortened V by 6 bases and J by 6 bases, and 18 bases separated the two germline ends. CDR1 is MNHEY, CDR2 SVGAGI, per germline. CDR3 length: 15 amino acids. This chain's CDR3 is CASRIGLSFGNEQFF. The CDR3 DNA reads as TGTGCCAGCAGAATCGGACTATCATTTGGCAATGAGCAGTTCTTC.